This entry lists 6 T cell receptor beta chains sequenced from one sample in a study of cytomegalovirus exposure and HLA in healthy donors. The PCR employed 60 Vbeta primers together with 13 Jbeta primers. Data came from immunoSEQ multiplex PCR; TCRdb stores just in-frame clones and leaves some out. The data contain roughly 130,000 clones, around two thirds of them singletons. Material: PBMCs. The source of these receptors is a woman between 35 and 50 years old in good health and CMV-seropositive.

The chain uses TRBV19 and TRBJ2-1; 13 bases fit TRBD2. V dropped 5 bases and J dropped 7; count of bases not matched to a gene: 2. Per germline, CDR1 LNHDA and CDR2 SQIVND (reference sequence). This CDR3 comprises 14 residues. DNA of the CDR3: TGTGCCAGTAGTCTGGGACTAGCGGGAAATGAGCAGTTCTTC. Translated: CASSLGLAGNEQFF.

The chain joins TRBV28 to TRBJ2-7; 7 nucleotides agree with TRBD1. The germline V gene has CDR1 MDHEN and CDR2 SYDVKM. The junction had 10 bases not matched to a gene; V was cut back by 5 bases and J by 3 bases. This CDR3 is built from 15 residues. CDR3 sequence: CASSHTGTVDYEQYF. DNA of the CDR3: TGTGCCAGCAGTCACACCGGGACAGTTGACTACGAGCAGTACTTC.

About this clone: One end of the junction fails to match germline, which may point to a read error. The chain couples TRBV7-7 to TRBJ2-2, with a tentative D call TRBD2 (7 bases). The CDR3 loop spans 16 amino acids. The germline CDR1 and CDR2 sequences are SSHAT and FNYEAQ (reference sequence). CDR3 sequence reads: CASSRTAGSNTGELFF. DNA for the CDR3: TGTGCTAGCAGCCGGACAGCGGGATCGAACACCGGGGAGCTGTTTTTT.

The chain links TRBV5-4 to TRBJ2-7, with 7 bases fitting TRBD2. V was clipped by 0 bases and J by 4 bases; unmatched bases: 10. Germline values: CDR1 SGHNT, CDR2 YYREEE (reference sequence). The CDR3 is 16 residues long. The CDR3 reads CASSLETSSPPYEQYF. The CDR3 region has the DNA TGTGCCAGCAGCTTGGAGACTAGCTCCCCGCCTTACGAGCAGTACTTC. Full variable domain (missing parts from reference TRBV5-4 and TRBJ2-7): ETGVTQSPTHLIKTRGQQVTLRCSSQSGHNTVSWYQQALGQGPQFIFQYYREEENGRGNFPPRFSGLQFPNYSSELNVNALELDDSALYLCASSLETSSPPYEQYFGPGTRLTVT.

This sequence joins TRBV29-1 and TRBJ2-7; a possible D gene is TRBD1 (5 bases). CDR3 length equals 12 residues. Germline lookup yields CDR1 SQVTM and CDR2 ANQGSEA. Trimming removed 4 bases at V and 6 bases at J, with 13 bases between. The CDR3 DNA reads TGCAGCGTTGCCGACAGCATCACCGAGCAGTACTTC. Translated, it gives CSVADSITEQYF.

The chain employs TRBV5-1 and TRBJ2-7, with TRBD2 matching over 7 bases. Germline V gene lookup returns CDR1 SGHRS and CDR2 YFSETQ. CDR3 size: 14 residues. Trimming at V came to 0 bases and at J to 6 bases, leaving 6 bases not matched to a gene. CDR3: CASSLERGTTEQYF. CDR3 DNA sequence: TGCGCCAGCAGCTTGGAAAGAGGGACTACCGAGCAGTACTTC.